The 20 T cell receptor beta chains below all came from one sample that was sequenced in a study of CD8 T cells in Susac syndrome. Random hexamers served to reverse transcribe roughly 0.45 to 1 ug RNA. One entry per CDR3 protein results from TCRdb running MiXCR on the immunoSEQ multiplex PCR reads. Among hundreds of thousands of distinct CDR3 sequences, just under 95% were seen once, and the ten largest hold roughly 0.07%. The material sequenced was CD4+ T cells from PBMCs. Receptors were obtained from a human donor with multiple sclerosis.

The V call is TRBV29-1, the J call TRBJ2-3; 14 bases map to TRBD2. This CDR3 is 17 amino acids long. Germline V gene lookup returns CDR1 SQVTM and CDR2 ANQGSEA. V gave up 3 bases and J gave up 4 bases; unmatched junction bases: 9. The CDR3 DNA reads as TGCAGCGTTGAGCCGAGACGACTAGCGGGAGGGCCAGATACGCAGTATTTT. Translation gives CSVEPRRLAGGPDTQYF.

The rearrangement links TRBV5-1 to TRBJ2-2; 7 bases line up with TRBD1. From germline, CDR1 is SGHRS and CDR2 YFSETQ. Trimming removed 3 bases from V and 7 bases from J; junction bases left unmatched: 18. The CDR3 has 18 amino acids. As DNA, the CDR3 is TGCGCCAGCAGCTCCTCACCGACAGGGCCTAACGGTGGCGGGGAGCTGTTTTTT. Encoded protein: CASSSSPTGPNGGGELFF.

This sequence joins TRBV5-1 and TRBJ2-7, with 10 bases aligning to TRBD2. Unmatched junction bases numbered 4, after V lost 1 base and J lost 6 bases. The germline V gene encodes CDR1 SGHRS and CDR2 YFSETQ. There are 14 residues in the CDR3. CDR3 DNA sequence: TGCGCCAGCAGCTTGACTAGCGGGGCGGTCGAGCAGTACTTC. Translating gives CASSLTSGAVEQYF.

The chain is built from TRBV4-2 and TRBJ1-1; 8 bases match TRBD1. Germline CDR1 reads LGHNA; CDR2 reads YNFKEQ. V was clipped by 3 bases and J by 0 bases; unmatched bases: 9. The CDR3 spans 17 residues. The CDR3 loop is CASSQGTGPPLNTEAFF. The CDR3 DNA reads TGTGCCAGCAGCCAGGGGACAGGCCCCCCCTTGAACACTGAAGCTTTCTTT.

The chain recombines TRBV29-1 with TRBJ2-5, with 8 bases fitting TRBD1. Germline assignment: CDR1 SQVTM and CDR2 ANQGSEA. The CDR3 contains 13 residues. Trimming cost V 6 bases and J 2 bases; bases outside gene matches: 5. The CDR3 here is CSVSWTGQETQYF. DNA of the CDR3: TGCAGCGTATCTTGGACAGGGCAAGAGACCCAGTACTTC.

Here the CDR3 DNA reads TGCAGTGCTAGGGGACTAGCGGGCCAAGAGACCCAGTACTTC. Its translation is CSARGLAGQETQYF. The V gene is TRBV20-1, the J gene TRBJ2-5, with 12 bases that match TRBD2. The CDR3 sequence is 14 residues long. Trimming at V came to 3 bases and at J to 1 base, leaving 0 bases not matched to a gene. The germline V gene has CDR1 DFQATT and CDR2 SNEGSKA (reference sequence).

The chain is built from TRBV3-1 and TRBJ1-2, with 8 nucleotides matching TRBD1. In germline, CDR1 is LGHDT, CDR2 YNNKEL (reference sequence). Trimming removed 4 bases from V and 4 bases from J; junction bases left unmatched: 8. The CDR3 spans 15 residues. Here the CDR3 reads CASSRQGFSLYGYTF. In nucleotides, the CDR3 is TGTGCCAGCAGCCGACAGGGGTTCTCCCTCTATGGCTACACCTTC.

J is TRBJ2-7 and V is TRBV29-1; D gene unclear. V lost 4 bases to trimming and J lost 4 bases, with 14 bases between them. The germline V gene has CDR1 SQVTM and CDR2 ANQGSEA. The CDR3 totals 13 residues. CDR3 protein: CSVGPPHGYEQYF. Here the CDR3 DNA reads TGCAGCGTTGGGCCCCCCCACGGGTACGAGCAGTACTTC.

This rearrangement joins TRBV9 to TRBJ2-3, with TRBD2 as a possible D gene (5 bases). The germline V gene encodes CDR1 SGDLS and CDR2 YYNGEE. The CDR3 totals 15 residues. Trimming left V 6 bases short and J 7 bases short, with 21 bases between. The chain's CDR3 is CASTPSASHTYTQYF. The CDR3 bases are TGTGCCAGCACCCCGTCGGCTAGCCATACTTATACGCAGTATTTT.

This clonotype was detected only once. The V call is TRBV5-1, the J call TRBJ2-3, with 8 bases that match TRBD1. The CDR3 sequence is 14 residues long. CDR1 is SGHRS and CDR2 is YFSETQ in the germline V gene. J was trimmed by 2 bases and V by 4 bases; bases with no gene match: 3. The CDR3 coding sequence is TGCGCCAGCAGCGGACAGGGTTTCACAGATACGCAGTATTTT. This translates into CASSGQGFTDTQYF.

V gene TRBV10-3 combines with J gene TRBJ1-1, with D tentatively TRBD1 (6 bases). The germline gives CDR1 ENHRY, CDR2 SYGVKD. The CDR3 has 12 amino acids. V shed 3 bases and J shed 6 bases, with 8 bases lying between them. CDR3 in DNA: TGTGCCATCAGTGACAGGGGTGCTGAAGCTTTCTTT. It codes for CAISDRGAEAFF.

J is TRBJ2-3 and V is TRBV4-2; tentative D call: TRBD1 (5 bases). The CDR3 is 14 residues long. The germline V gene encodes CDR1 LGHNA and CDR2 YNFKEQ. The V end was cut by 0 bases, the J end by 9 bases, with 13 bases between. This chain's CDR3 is CASSQEGPRATQYF. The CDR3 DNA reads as TGTGCCAGCAGCCAAGAGGGGCCCCGAGCGACGCAGTATTTT.

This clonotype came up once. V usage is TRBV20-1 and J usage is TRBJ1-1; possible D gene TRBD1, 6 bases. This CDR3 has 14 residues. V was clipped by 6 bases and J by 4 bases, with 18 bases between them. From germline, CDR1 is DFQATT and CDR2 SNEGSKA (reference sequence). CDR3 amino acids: CSAAPPGGSTEAFF. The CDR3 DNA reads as TGCAGTGCCGCACCCCCGGGGGGCAGCACTGAAGCTTTCTTT.

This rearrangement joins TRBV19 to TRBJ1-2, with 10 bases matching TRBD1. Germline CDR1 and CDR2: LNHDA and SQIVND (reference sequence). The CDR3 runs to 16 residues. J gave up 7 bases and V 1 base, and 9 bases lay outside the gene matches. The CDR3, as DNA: TGTGCCAGTAGTATAGGTCCCGGGACAGGGGCCTCTGGCTACACCTTC. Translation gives CASSIGPGTGASGYTF.

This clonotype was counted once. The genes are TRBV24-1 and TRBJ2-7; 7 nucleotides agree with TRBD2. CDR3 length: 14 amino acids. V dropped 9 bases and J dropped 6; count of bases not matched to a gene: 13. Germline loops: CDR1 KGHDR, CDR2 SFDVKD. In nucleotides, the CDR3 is TGTGCCACCGGAACCGACGGGGGGATTGGCGAGCAGTACGTC. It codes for CATGTDGGIGEQYV.

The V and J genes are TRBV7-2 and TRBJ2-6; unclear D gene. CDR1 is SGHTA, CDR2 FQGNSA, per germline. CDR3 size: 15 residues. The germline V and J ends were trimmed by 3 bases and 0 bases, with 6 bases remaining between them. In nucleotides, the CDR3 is TGTGCCAGCAGCTTTCCGGACTCTGGGGCCAACGTCCTGACTTTC. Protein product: CASSFPDSGANVLTF.

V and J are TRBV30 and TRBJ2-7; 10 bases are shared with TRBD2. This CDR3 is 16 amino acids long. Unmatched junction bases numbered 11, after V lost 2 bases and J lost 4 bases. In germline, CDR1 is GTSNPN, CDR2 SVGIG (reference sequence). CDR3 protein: CAWSTPRVAGGYEQYF. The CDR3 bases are TGTGCCTGGAGTACCCCTAGGGTAGCGGGGGGATACGAGCAGTACTTC.

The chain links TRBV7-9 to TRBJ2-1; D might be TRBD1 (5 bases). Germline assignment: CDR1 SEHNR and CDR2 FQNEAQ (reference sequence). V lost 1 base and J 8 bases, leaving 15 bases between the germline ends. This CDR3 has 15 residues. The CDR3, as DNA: TGTGCCAGCAGCTTAGGGCGTGCGCCCAGGGATGAGCAGTTCTTC. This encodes CASSLGRAPRDEQFF.

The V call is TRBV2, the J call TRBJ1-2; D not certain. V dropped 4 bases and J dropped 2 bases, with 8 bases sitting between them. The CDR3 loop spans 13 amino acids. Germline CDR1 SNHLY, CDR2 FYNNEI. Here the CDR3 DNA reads TGTGCCAGCAGTGGAGTCGGAAACTATGGCTACACCTTC. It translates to CASSGVGNYGYTF.

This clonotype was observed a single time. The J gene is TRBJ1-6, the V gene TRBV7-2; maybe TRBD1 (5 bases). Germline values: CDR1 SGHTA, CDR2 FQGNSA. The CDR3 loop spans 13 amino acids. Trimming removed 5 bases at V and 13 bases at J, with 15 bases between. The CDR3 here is CASSLLDISPLHF. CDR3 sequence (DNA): TGTGCCAGCAGCCTCCTGGACATTTCGCCCCTCCACTTT.